This T cell receptor beta chain comes out of a study of blood T cell repertoires in COVID-19. There are a few counts of this clone. CDR3 length: 15 residues. V shed 7 bases and J shed 0 bases, with 15 bases lying between them. CDR1 and CDR2 from the germline V gene are SGDLS and YYNGEE. In the original processing: Amplification with reference gene primers provided the estimates of nucleated cell counts. Assay used: immunoSEQ multiplex PCR; TCRdb lists only in-frame clones, some missing. The V and J calls and the clone size are those of that table, but D and trimming were determined from the DNA. This sample has about 300,000 clones, with 70% to 90% found just once.

The clonotype comes from a woman in her thirties who had recovered from COVID-19. Sequenced sample: peripheral blood. This sequence joins TRBV9 and TRBJ2-3, with D perhaps TRBD2 (6 bases). The CDR3 bases are TGTGCCAGCTCTTTCGCCGGGACTAGCACAGATACGCAGTATTTT. Its translation: CASSFAGTSTDTQYF.